These 14 T cell receptor beta chains came from one sample sequenced in a study of identical twins. Via MiXCR, TCRdb re-called the 5' RACE reads, giving one row per CDR3 protein. The data contain 700,000 or so distinct CDR3 sequences, 8.5% to 9% of them singletons. In addition, the sample was reused for a study of yellow fever vaccine responses in identical twins.

The sample consisted of PBMCs. The receptors were sampled from a woman between 18 and 29 years old in good health.

This clonotype appeared a few times. The V and J genes are TRBV7-2 and TRBJ1-5; D not resolved. The germline gives CDR1 SGHTA, CDR2 FQGNSA. The CDR3 has 15 residues. Deletions cut 2 bases from V and 3 bases from J, with 11 bases between. The CDR3 here is CASSLNQRDNQPQHF. In DNA, the CDR3 is TGTGCCAGCAGCTTAAACCAACGGGACAATCAGCCCCAGCATTTT. Full variable domain (missing parts from reference TRBV7-2 and TRBJ1-5): GAGVSQSPSNKVTEKGKDVELRCDPISGHTALYWYRQSLGQGLEFLIYFQGNSAPDKSGLPSDRFSAERTGGSVSTLTIQRTQQEDSAVYLCASSLNQRDNQPQHFGDGTRLSIL.

The table lists this clonotype with a count of one. The chain joins TRBV25-1 to TRBJ2-1; no firm D call. This CDR3 spans 10 amino acids. Trimming shortened V by 4 bases and J by 10 bases, and 5 bases separated the two germline ends. CDR1 and CDR2 (germline): MGHDK, SYGVNS. The CDR3 loop reads CASSGVEQFF. In nucleotides, the CDR3 is TGTGCCAGCAGTGGGGTAGAGCAGTTCTTC.

The V call is TRBV3-1, the J call TRBJ2-2, with TRBD2 matching 8 bases. Germline trimming cut 3 bases from V and 2 bases from J; bases unmatched to any gene: 5. The CDR3 is 16 residues long. Germline V lookup: CDR1 LGHDT, CDR2 YNNKEL (reference sequence). This CDR3 reads CASSQHSGTNTGELFF. The CDR3 bases are TGTGCCAGCAGCCAGCATAGCGGGACAAACACCGGGGAGCTGTTTTTT. The variable domain in full, with the rest retrieved from reference TRBV3-1 and TRBJ2-2, is DTAVSQTPKYLVTQMGNDKSIKCEQNLGHDTMYWYKQDSKKFLKIMFSYNNKELIINETVPNRFSPKSPDKAHLNLHINSLELGDSAVYFCASSQHSGTNTGELFFGEGSRLTVL.

This rearrangement joins TRBV3-1 to TRBJ2-1; TRBD2 is a possible D gene (5 bases). CDR3 length: 16 residues. CDR1 and CDR2 from the germline V gene are LGHDT and YNNKEL (reference sequence). Trimming left V 0 bases short and J 5 bases short, with 14 bases between. CDR3 bases: TGTGCCAGCAGCCAAGATGCAGCGGCAGTTAACAATGAGCAGTTCTTC. Its protein is CASSQDAAAVNNEQFF.

This clonotype was recorded at least ten times. This chain uses TRBV5-1 with TRBJ2-5; TRBD2 matches at 10 bases. This CDR3 comprises 15 residues. Germline V gene sequence: CDR1 SGHRS, CDR2 YFSETQ. The V segment lost 1 base and the J segment 2 bases; nucleotides outside the gene matches: 2. DNA for the CDR3: TGCGCCAGCAGCTTGCGAGCGGGAGGGCAAGAGACCCAGTACTTC. Translation: CASSLRAGGQETQYF.

This clonotype has just a few counts. The CDR3 DNA reads TGCAGCGCCCGCTTTGAACATACAGAATCTGAAGCTTTCTTT. Translating gives CSARFEHTESEAFF. The rearrangement joins TRBV29-1 to TRBJ1-1; D not resolved. The CDR3 extends over 14 amino acids. V was trimmed by 7 bases and J by 6 bases, leaving 21 bases between them. Looked up from germline, CDR1 is SQVTM and CDR2 is ANQGSEA.

The chain links TRBV5-4 to TRBJ2-7, with a tentative D call TRBD1 (5 bases). The CDR3 extends over 15 amino acids. The germline V and J ends were trimmed by 1 base and 4 bases, with 15 bases remaining between them. The germline V gene encodes CDR1 SGHNT and CDR2 YYREEE (reference sequence). The CDR3 DNA reads TGTGCCAGCAGCTTGATGGACAAGAGGTTGTACGAGCAGTACTTC. As protein: CASSLMDKRLYEQYF.

This rearrangement joins TRBV9 to TRBJ2-3; possible D gene TRBD2, 7 bases. Germline V gives CDR1 SGDLS, CDR2 YYNGEE. Trimming shortened V by 0 bases and J by 4 bases, and 15 bases separated the two germline ends. The CDR3 runs to 16 residues. CDR3 DNA: TGTGCCAGCAGCGTAGCTGTGGGGGGGCCAGCAGATACGCAGTATTTT. Its translation is CASSVAVGGPADTQYF.

This clonotype was found a few times. The chain links TRBV19 to TRBJ2-7, with D perhaps matching TRBD1 (5 bases). The V gene's germline CDR1 is LNHDA and CDR2 SQIVND (reference sequence). V was shortened by 2 bases and J by 3 bases, with 8 bases between the two germline ends. The CDR3 length is 13 residues. The CDR3 sequence: CASSIQQGYEQYF. The CDR3 nucleotides are TGTGCCAGTAGTATACAGCAGGGCTACGAGCAGTACTTC.

This chain uses TRBV12-3 or TRBV12-4 with TRBJ2-7; 8 bases agree with TRBD2. V was pared by 6 bases and J by 5 bases, with 15 bases of the junction left unmatched. The CDR3 totals 16 residues. The DNA of the CDR3 is TGTGCCAGCAGCCCCTACGGGAGCGGGGGCCTTGACGAGCAGTACTTC. Its protein product is CASSPYGSGGLDEQYF.

The chain uses TRBV5-6 and TRBJ2-5; 12 nucleotides line up with TRBD1. Germline V lookup: CDR1 SGHDT, CDR2 YYEEEE. The trim removed 4 bases at V and 5 bases at J, leaving 9 bases unmatched. CDR3 length equals 16 residues. For the CDR3, the DNA is TGTGCCAGCAGCGTCCGGGACAGGGGGCCTTGGGAGACCCAGTACTTC. This translates into CASSVRDRGPWETQYF.

There are a few counts of this clonotype. The chain recombines TRBV10-3 with TRBJ2-1; TRBD2 matches at 14 bases. Germline V gene lookup returns CDR1 ENHRY and CDR2 SYGVKD. Trimming took 8 bases from V and 0 from J; bases not matched to a gene: 9. This CDR3 has 18 residues. The CDR3 nucleotides are TGTGCCATCGGGACTAGCGGGGGAGAATCTTTCTCCTACAATGAGCAGTTCTTC. Its protein is CAIGTSGGESFSYNEQFF.

The sample holds a few counts of this clonotype. The chain combines TRBV11-3 with TRBJ2-1; no reliable D call. CDR3 length equals 13 residues. Germline CDR1 reads SGHNT; CDR2 reads YENEEA. V was pared by 4 bases and J by 7 bases, with 11 bases between. The CDR3 DNA sequence: TGTGCCAGCAGCTCAGGAGCAGAAAATGAGCAGTTCTTC. Protein: CASSSGAENEQFF.

The genes are TRBV28 and TRBJ2-3; 8 bases fit TRBD2. Germline CDR1 reads MDHEN; CDR2 reads SYDVKM. This CDR3 is built from 18 residues. Trimming at V came to 4 bases and at J to 4 bases, leaving 16 bases not matched to a gene. CDR3 coding DNA: TGTGCCAGCAGTTCCCTATTAGCGGGACTTCCAATTTCAGATACGCAGTATTTT. Its translation: CASSSLLAGLPISDTQYF.